The source of this T cell receptor beta chain is a study of T cell responses to AZD1222 COVID-19 vaccine. Trimming left V 3 bases short and J 2 bases short, with 17 bases between. The germline V gene has CDR1 SGDLS and CDR2 YYNGEE. This CDR3 is built from 16 residues. Assay used: immunoSEQ multiplex PCR; TCRdb lists only in-frame clones, some missing. The data hold around 100,000 clones, with about 85% observed a single time. The rearrangement joins TRBV9 to TRBJ2-5; D might be TRBD2 (6 bases). The sample consisted of peripheral blood, taken 28 days after the second AZD1222 dose. The receptor was derived from an adult who received the AZD1222 COVID-19 vaccine. The CDR3 DNA sequence: TGTGCCAGCAGCGCTATGGGGAAGGAGGGACAAGAGACCCAGTACTTC. It is translated as CASSAMGKEGQETQYF.